The clone carrying this T cell receptor (beta chain) occurred once. Antigen unknown. A much larger clonotype is one base distant, so this may be a read error. The entry originates in a study of T-cell reconstitution after alpha-beta-depleted transplantation in children. The TCRbeta library was prepared with unique molecular identifiers. TCRdb re-called the PCR reads with MiXCR, one entry per CDR3 protein. This sample has 450,000 to 600,000 distinct CDR3 sequences; about 10% occur once, and the top ten carry 2% to 2.5%. V was shortened by 2 bases and J by 6 bases, with 12 bases between the two germline ends. The germline V gene encodes CDR1 SEHNR and CDR2 FQNEAQ (reference sequence). The CDR3 spans 14 residues. Study observations and caveats: The study traced high day-60 TCRbeta diversity in some patients to surviving recipient T cells and thymic progenitors. Several hundred rapidly expanded clones from non-depleted graft cells reportedly supplied alpha-beta T cells about two months post-transplant. By one year post-transplant, T-cell counts and diversity largely arose from T cells that were newly produced.

The chain has TRBV7-9 and TRBJ2-3; no clear D. The material sequenced was PBMCs, taken before TCRalphabeta/CD19-depleted stem cell transplant. This clonotype originated in a child under 10 years old with inherited bone marrow failure, due to receive a stem cell transplant. The CDR3: CASSLFVLGDTQYF. The DNA for the CDR3 is TGTGCCAGCAGCTTATTTGTCCTGGGGGATACGCAGTATTTT.